The 15 T cell receptor beta chains in this list originate from one sample, sequenced in a study of beta chain features in type 1 diabetes. All of the isolated RNA was reverse transcribed, so expressed TCRB transcripts were sequenced. Assay used: immunoSEQ multiplex PCR; TCRdb lists only in-frame clones, some missing. The data hold around 600,000 clones, with 9.5% to 15% observed a single time. No antigens are known for them. Study-level points and caveats: All four CD4+ subsets of Type 1 diabetes patients contained TCRB CDR3s that were moderately but significantly shorter.

Sequences were obtained from naive CD4+ T cells from blood. These receptor sequences come from a young man with type 1 diabetes.

This clone was seen a few times. The chain combines TRBV4-3 with TRBJ2-5; 13 nucleotides align to TRBD2. The CDR3 has 19 residues. Germline trimming cut 0 bases from V and 5 bases from J; bases unmatched to any gene: 12. Germline CDR1 and CDR2: LGHNA and YSLEER. The CDR3 loop is CASSQDGPGLAGNRETQYF. CDR3 sequence (DNA): TGCGCCAGCAGCCAAGATGGCCCGGGACTAGCGGGGAATAGGGAGACCCAGTACTTC.

The chain has TRBV29-1 and TRBJ2-4; no definite D call. V was clipped by 4 bases and J by 2 bases, with 12 bases between them. Germline values: CDR1 SQVTM, CDR2 ANQGSEA. CDR3 length: 14 residues. The DNA of the CDR3 is TGCAGCGTTGTGGTTAGGGCGACCAAAAACATTCAGTACTTC. Amino acid sequence: CSVVVRATKNIQYF.

The genes are TRBV14 and TRBJ2-7; 8 bases are shared with TRBD1. J gave up 3 bases and V 2 bases, and 3 bases lay outside the gene matches. This CDR3 has 14 residues. In germline, CDR1 is SGHDN, CDR2 FVKESK. DNA of the CDR3: TGTGCCAGCAGCCAAAGGACAGGGTTCTACGAGCAGTACTTC. Encoded protein: CASSQRTGFYEQYF.

The chain uses TRBV18 and TRBJ1-2; 8 bases map to TRBD1. The germline V gene has CDR1 KGHSH and CDR2 LQKENI. The CDR3 is 14 amino acids. The V gene end was trimmed by 3 bases and the J gene end by 7 bases; junction bases not matched to a gene: 7. The CDR3 here is CASSPGQGAGGYTF. Written as DNA, the CDR3 is TGTGCCAGCTCACCCGGACAGGGTGCGGGTGGCTACACCTTC. Based on the CDR3 plus reference TRBV18 and TRBJ1-2, the full variable domain is NAGVMQNPRHLVRRRGQEARLRCSPMKGHSHVYWYRQLPEEGLKFMVYLQKENIIDESGMPKERFSAEFPKEGPSILRIQQVVRGDSAAYFCASSPGQGAGGYTFGSGTRLTVV.

This clone was found a few times. The genes are TRBV29-1 and TRBJ2-5; 8 nucleotides align to TRBD1. CDR3 length equals 14 residues. The ends lost 2 bases at V and 5 bases at J; junction bases unmatched: 7. Looked up from germline, CDR1 is SQVTM and CDR2 is ANQGSEA. CDR3 nucleotides: TGCAGCGTTGAACGTCAGGGGGCTTCGGAGACCCAGTACTTC. Its protein is CSVERQGASETQYF.

This clone was seen a handful of times. Within the sample, other DNA sequences also encode this same CDR3. CDR3 region: CASSLDRGNTEAFF. Here the CDR3 DNA reads TGTGCCAGCAGCTTGGACAGGGGGAACACTGAAGCTTTCTTT. The chain carries TRBV7-2 and TRBJ1-1; 9 nucleotides align to TRBD1. V shed 3 bases, J shed 1 base, and the junction held 0 bases outside the gene matches. The CDR3 loop spans 14 amino acids. CDR1 is SGHTA and CDR2 is FQGNSA in the germline V gene.

The V call is TRBV9, the J call TRBJ2-3; no reliable D call. This CDR3 has 14 residues. V lost 4 bases, J lost 3 bases, and 12 bases lay in between. Germline-derived CDR1 and CDR2 are SGDLS and YYNGEE. CDR3 region: CASSSQAGTDTQYF. The DNA of the CDR3 is TGTGCCAGCAGCTCCCAGGCCGGTACAGATACGCAGTATTTT.

The J gene is TRBJ1-6, the V gene TRBV2; 7 bases fit TRBD1. Trimming took 4 bases from V and 9 from J; bases not matched to a gene: 6. The germline V gene encodes CDR1 SNHLY and CDR2 FYNNEI. The CDR3 runs to 14 residues. CDR3: CASSGNRGSSPLHF. The DNA of the CDR3 is TGTGCCAGCAGTGGCAACAGGGGCAGTTCACCCCTCCACTTT.

This clone has just a few counts. The chain is built from TRBV2 and TRBJ2-3, with D perhaps TRBD1 or TRBD2 (5 bases each). The CDR3 contains 16 residues. V was pared by 5 bases and J by 5 bases, with 20 bases between. Germline CDR1 is SNHLY and CDR2 is FYNNEI. CDR3 in DNA: TGTGCCAGCAGTCAGAGATCAAGCAGGGACGGAGATACGCAGTATTTT. This translates into CASSQRSSRDGDTQYF.

This chain joins TRBV9 and TRBJ2-2; 7 bases agree with TRBD1. V lost 4 bases, J lost 1 base, and 7 bases stayed unmatched. Germline CDR1 reads SGDLS; CDR2 reads YYNGEE. The CDR3 consists of 16 residues. CDR3 nucleotides: TGTGCCAGCAGCCGTAAAGGGACAGAGAACACCGGGGAGCTGTTTTTT. Residues: CASSRKGTENTGELFF.

This clone was detected a few times. The chain is built from TRBV9 and TRBJ1-2, with D perhaps matching TRBD1 (5 bases). Germline loops: CDR1 SGDLS, CDR2 YYNGEE. V was cut by 3 bases and J by 5 bases, with 17 bases left in between. The CDR3 runs 15 residues. In DNA, the CDR3 is TGTGCCAGCAGCGGCCAGGGACTTACATCTTATGGCTACACCTTC. Translation: CASSGQGLTSYGYTF.

This chain connects TRBV25-1 to TRBJ1-6; D gene unclear. Per germline, CDR1 MGHDK and CDR2 SYGVNS. Trimming took off 7 bases at V and 2 bases at J, with 6 bases between the two ends. The CDR3 contains 13 residues. The CDR3 spells CASMNTYNSPLHF. CDR3 sequence (DNA): TGTGCCAGCATGAACACCTATAATTCACCCCTCCACTTT. The full variable domain, completed using reference TRBV25-1 and TRBJ1-6, is EADIYQTPRYLVIGTGKKITLECSQTMGHDKMYWYQQDPGMELHLIHYSYGVNSTEKGDLSSESTVSRIRTEHFPLTLESARPSHTSQYLCASMNTYNSPLHFGNGTRLTVT.

J is TRBJ2-7 and V is TRBV7-2; maybe TRBD1 (6 bases). The CDR3 is 13 residues long. With 4 bases removed from V and 6 bases from J, the gap between germline ends came to 13 bases. Germline V gene sequence: CDR1 SGHTA, CDR2 FQGNSA. CDR3 bases: TGTGCCAGCAGCTCTGGACAGAGGCGCGAGCAGTACTTC. Translating it yields CASSSGQRREQYF.

The genes are TRBV27 and TRBJ1-2; TRBD1 matches 8 bases. Germline CDR1 reads MNHEY; CDR2 reads SMNVEV (reference sequence). V lost 0 bases, J lost 4 bases, and 16 bases stayed unmatched. The CDR3 length is 19 residues. The CDR3 protein is CASSLSTLGTGLFPYGYTF. DNA for the CDR3: TGTGCCAGCAGTTTATCGACACTGGGGACAGGCTTGTTTCCCTATGGCTACACCTTC.

This clone was detected a few times. The gene calls are TRBV9 and TRBJ2-2; D call uncertain. The germline V gene encodes CDR1 SGDLS and CDR2 YYNGEE. V lost 9 bases to trimming and J lost 2 bases, with 14 bases between them. The CDR3 consists of 14 residues. This CDR3 is CATLKNLNTGELFF. The CDR3 region has the DNA TGTGCCACTCTCAAGAATTTAAACACCGGGGAGCTGTTTTTT.